This T cell receptor (beta chain) was identified during a study of T cells in Graves' hyperthyroidism and ophthalmopathy. Amplified TCR beta CDR3 regions came from RNA transcripts. The study used the HTBI primer set for a first-round RT-PCR of the TCR CDR3. MiXCR was run by TCRdb on the multiplex PCR reads, yielding one entry per CDR3 protein. The data hold around 600,000 distinct CDR3 sequences, with about 45% observed a single time. A word on this clonotype: Its antigen is undetermined. The germline gene is not matched at one end of the junction; a read error may be the cause.

CDR1 and CDR2 from the germline V gene are DFQATT and SNEGSKA (reference sequence). This CDR3 region has 15 residues. General study results and limits: Also found in blood were most expanded thyroid clonotypes above 0.001. Stable hyperthyroidism was told apart from ophthalmopathy by a model built on 13 V-J features.

The material sequenced was peripheral blood or thyroid tissue (not recorded which). The chain is built from TRBV20-1 and TRBJ1-2; 9 nucleotides match TRBD1. This receptor was obtained from an adult man with Graves' disease, either hyperthyroidism or ophthalmopathy (not recorded which). The CDR3 DNA sequence: TGCGGTGCTAGAGTCTACCGGGACAGGGTCTATGGCTACACCTTC. Residues: CGARVYRDRVYGYTF.